This TCR beta chain was sequenced in a study of T-cell reconstitution after alpha-beta-depleted transplantation in children (dated by TCRdb to 2016 to 2017). For the wider study: Using TCR repertoire profiling, the study quantitatively followed how T-cell immune reconstitution unfolded in children after TCRalphabeta/CD19-depleted allogeneic hematopoietic cell transplantation.

Read against the paper, the sample's treatment or condition label means: allogeneic hematopoietic cell transplantation with graft depleted of TCRalphabeta T cells and CD19 B cells. TCRalphabeta/CD19-depleted allogeneic hematopoietic cell grafts were given to the transplant recipients, all of whom were children. Broad study findings and their caveats: In some patients, the high TCRbeta diversity seen at day 60 was put down to recipient T cells and intrathymic progenitors that had survived conditioning. About two months after transplant, the apparently early recovery of alphabetaT-cell counts reportedly depended on just several hundred clones that had expanded rapidly and came from non-depleted graft cells. Over subsequent months, a decline in hyperexpanded clone frequencies was noted, and after one year, T-cell counts and TCRbeta diversity were mostly ascribed to newly produced T cells.

V loses 2 bases, J loses 8 bases, and the germline ends lie 10 bases apart. CDR1 and CDR2 are drawn from the germline V gene (reference sequence): MNHNY, SVGAGI. The CDR3 goes from the cysteine to the phenylalanine over 13 residues. The sequence is cut down to CDR3 DNA, 39 bases in frame from base 1. Receptors were amplified or captured by PCR. The reads were generated on an Illumina HiSeq 2500. Molecular barcoding was employed in the preparation of TCR libraries, with unique molecular identifiers being used to normalize TCRbeta repertoire quantification. Clones were called with MiXCR by TCRdb after fastp trimmed the public reads at Q25, and only in-frame beta chains were retained. Each CDR3 protein appears once, grouped with its most common genes and DNA. In all, the sample holds fewer than 750,000 distinct CDR3 sequences, and 20% to 30% of those were seen once. The ten top clones hold 36% of the sample.

Concerning this clonotype: What this receptor recognizes is not known. Base qualities are not at hand, and no much larger clone is one base apart.

The specimen was PBMCs, collected before TCRalphabeta/CD19-depleted stem cell transplant. This TCR was recovered from a boy under three years old with Wiskott-Aldrich syndrome, due to receive a stem cell transplant. Recombination linked TRBV6-6 to TRBJ2-4, with a weak D call of TRBD2 (6 bases match). Read as DNA, the sequence is TGTGCCAGCAGTTACCCCGGAGGGGACATTCAGTACTTC. This encodes CASSYPGGDIQYF.